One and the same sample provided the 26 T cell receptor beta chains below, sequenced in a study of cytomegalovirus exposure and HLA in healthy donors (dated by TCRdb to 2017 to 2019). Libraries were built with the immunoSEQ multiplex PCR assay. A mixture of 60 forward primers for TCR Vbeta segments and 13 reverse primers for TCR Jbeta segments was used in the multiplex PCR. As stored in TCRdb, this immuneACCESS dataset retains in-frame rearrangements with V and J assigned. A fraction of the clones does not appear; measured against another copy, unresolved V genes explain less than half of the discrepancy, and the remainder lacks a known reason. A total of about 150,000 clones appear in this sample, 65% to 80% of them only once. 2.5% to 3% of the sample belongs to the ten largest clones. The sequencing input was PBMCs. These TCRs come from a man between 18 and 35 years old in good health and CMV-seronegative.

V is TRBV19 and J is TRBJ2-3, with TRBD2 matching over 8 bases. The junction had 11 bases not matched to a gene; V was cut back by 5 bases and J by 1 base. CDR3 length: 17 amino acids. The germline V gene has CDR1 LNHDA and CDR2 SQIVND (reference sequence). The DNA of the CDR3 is TGTGCCAGTAGTTGGGGGGCATGGCGGGGGGGCACAGATACGCAGTATTTT. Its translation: CASSWGAWRGGTDTQYF.

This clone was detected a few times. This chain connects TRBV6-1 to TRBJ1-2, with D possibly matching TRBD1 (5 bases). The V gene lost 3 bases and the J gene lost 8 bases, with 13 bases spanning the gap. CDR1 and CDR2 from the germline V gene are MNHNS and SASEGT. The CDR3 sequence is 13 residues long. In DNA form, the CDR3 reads TGTGCCAGCAGTGACTGGGTCAGGGAAGGCTACACCTTC. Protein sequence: CASSDWVREGYTF.

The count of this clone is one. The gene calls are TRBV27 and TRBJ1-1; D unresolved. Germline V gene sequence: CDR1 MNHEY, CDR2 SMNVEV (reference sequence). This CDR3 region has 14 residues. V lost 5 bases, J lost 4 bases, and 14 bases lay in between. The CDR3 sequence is CASSPQYRGTEAFF. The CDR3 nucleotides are TGTGCCAGCAGTCCCCAGTATAGAGGCACTGAAGCTTTCTTT.

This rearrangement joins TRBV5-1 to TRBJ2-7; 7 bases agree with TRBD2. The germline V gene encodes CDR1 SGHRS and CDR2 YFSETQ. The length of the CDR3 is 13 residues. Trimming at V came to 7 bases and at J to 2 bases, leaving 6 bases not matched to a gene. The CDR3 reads CASSSGGPYEQYV. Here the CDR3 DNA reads TGCGCCAGCTCCTCGGGGGGTCCCTACGAGCAGTACGTC.

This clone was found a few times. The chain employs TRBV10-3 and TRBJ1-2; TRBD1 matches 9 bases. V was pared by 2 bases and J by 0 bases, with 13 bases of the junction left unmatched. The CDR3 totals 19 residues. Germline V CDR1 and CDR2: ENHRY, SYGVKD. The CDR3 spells CAISEPGTGGKNTNYGYTF. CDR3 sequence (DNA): TGTGCCATCAGTGAGCCGGGAACAGGGGGCAAAAATACTAACTATGGCTACACCTTC.

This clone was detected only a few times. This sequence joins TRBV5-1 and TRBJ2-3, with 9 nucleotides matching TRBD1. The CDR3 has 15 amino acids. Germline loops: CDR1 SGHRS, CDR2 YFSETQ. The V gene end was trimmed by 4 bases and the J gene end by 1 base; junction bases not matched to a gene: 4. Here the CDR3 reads CASSLTGGGTDTQYF. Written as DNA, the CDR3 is TGCGCCAGCAGCCTCACAGGGGGCGGCACAGATACGCAGTATTTT.

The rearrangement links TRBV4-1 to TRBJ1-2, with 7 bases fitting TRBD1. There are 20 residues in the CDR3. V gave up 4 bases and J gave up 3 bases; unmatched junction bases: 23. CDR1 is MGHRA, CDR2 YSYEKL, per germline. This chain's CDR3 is CASSLNHLWTYRGMDYGYTF. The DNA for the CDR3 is TGCGCCAGCAGCCTAAACCACCTATGGACGTACAGGGGAATGGACTATGGCTACACCTTC.

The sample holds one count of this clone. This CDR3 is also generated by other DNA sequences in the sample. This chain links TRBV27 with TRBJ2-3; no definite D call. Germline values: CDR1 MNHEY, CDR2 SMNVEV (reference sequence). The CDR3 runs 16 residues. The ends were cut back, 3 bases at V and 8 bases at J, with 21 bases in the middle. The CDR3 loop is CASSLNSLVRSATQYF. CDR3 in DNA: TGTGCCAGCAGTTTGAACAGCTTAGTTCGGTCCGCTACGCAGTATTTT.

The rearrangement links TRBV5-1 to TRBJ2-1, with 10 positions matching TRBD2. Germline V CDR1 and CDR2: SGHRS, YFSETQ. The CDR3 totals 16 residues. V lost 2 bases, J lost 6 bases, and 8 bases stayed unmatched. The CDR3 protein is CASSFPAGGPGNEQFF. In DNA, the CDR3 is TGCGCCAGCAGCTTCCCAGCGGGGGGGCCGGGCAATGAGCAGTTCTTC.

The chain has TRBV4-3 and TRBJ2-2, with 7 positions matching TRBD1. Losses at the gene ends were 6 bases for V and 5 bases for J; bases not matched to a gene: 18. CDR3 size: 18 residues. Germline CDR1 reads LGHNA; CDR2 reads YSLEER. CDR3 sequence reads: CASRPLTIPGGETGELFF. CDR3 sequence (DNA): TGCGCCAGCAGACCCCTCACGATACCAGGGGGAGAAACCGGGGAGCTGTTTTTT.

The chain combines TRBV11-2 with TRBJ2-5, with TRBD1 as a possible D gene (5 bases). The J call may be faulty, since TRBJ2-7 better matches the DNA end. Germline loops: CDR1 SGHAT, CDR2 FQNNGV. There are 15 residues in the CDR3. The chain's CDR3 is CASTKGWGDSYEQYF. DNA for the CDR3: TGTGCCAGCACCAAGGGGTGGGGTGATTCCTACGAGCAGTACTTC.

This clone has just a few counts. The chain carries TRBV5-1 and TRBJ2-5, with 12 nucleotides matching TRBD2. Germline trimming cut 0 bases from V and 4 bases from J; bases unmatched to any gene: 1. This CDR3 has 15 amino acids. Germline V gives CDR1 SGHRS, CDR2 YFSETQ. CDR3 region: CASSLALAGGETQYF. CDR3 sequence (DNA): TGCGCCAGCAGCTTGGCACTAGCGGGGGGAGAGACCCAGTACTTC.

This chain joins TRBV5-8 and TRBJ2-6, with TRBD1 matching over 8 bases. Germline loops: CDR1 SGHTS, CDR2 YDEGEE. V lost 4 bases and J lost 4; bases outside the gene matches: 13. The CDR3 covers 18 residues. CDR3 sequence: CASSDRGRGARGANVLTF. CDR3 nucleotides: TGTGCCAGCAGCGACAGGGGCAGGGGGGCGAGGGGGGCCAACGTCCTGACTTTC.

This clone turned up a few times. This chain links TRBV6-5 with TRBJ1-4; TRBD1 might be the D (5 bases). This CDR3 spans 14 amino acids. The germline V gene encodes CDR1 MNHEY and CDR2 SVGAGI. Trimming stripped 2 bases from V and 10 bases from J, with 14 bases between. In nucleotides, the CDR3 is TGTGCCAGCAGTTACCTTTCGGGGGGTGGAAAACTGTTTTTT. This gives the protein CASSYLSGGGKLFF.

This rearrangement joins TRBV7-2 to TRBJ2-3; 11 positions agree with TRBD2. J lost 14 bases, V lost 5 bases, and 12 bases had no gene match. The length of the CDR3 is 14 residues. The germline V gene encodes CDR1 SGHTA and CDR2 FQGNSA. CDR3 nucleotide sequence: TGTGCCAGCAGCATCGGGACTAGCGGCCTCCGACGGTATTTT. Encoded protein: CASSIGTSGLRRYF.

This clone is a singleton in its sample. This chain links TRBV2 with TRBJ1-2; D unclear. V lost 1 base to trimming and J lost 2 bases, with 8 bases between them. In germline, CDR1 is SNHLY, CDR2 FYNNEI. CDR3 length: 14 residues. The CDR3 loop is CASSEGRENYGYTF. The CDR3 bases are TGTGCCAGCAGTGAAGGCCGGGAAAACTATGGCTACACCTTC. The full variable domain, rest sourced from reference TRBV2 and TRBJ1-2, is EPEVTQTPSHQVTQMGQEVILRCVPISNHLYFYWYRQILGQKVEFLVSFYNNEISEKSEIFDDQFSVERPDGSNFTLKIRSTKLEDSAMYFCASSEGRENYGYTFGSGTRLTVV.

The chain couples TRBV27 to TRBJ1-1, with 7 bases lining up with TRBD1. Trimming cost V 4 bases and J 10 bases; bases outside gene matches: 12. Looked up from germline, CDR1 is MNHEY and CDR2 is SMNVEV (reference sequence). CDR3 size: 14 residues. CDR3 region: CASSSYRGPLRAFF. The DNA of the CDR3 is TGTGCCAGCAGTTCCTACAGGGGCCCTCTTAGAGCTTTCTTT.

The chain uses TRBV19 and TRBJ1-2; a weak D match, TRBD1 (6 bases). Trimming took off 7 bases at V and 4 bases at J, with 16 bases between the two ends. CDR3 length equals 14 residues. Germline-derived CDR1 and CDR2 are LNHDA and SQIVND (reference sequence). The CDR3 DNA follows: TGTGCCAGTACCATCCCCGGACAGATCTATGGCTACACCTTC. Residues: CASTIPGQIYGYTF.

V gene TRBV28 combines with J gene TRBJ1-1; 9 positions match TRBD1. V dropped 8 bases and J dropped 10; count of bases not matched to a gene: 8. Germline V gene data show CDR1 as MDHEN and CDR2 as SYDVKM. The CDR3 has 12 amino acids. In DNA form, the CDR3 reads TGTGCCAGCGCCAAGCCGGACAGGGGAGCTTTCTTT. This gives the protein CASAKPDRGAFF.

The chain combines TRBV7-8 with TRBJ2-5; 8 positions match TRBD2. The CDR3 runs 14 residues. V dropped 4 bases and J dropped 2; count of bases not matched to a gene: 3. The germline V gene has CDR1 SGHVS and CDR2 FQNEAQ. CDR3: CASSSTSGQETQYF. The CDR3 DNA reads TGTGCCAGCAGCTCAACTAGCGGTCAAGAGACCCAGTACTTC.

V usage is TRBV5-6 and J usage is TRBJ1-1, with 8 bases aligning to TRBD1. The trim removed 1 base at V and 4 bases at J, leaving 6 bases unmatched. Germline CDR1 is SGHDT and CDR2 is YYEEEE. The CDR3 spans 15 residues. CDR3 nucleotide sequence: TGTGCCAGCAGCTTGCAGGGGGCTAGCATCACTGAAGCTTTCTTT. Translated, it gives CASSLQGASITEAFF.

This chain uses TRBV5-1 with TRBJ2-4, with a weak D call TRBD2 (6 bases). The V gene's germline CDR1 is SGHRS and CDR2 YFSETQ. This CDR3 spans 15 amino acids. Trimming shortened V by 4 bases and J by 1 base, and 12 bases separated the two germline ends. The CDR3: CASSQGAGAKNIQYF. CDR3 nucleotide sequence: TGCGCCAGCAGCCAAGGGGCGGGGGCCAAAAACATTCAGTACTTC.

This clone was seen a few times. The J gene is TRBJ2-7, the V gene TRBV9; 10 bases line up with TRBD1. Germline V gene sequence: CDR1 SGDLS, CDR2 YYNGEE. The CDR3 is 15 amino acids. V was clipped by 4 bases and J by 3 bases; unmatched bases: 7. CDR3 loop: CASSPGTGEDYEQYF. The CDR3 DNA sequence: TGTGCCAGCAGCCCTGGGACAGGGGAAGACTACGAGCAGTACTTC.

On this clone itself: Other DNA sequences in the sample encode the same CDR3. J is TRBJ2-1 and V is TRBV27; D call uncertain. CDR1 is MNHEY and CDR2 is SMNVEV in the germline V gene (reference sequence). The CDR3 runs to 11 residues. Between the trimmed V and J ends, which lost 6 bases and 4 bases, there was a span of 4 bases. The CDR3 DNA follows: TGTGCCAGCAGCCTGTACAATGAGCAGTTCTTC. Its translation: CASSLYNEQFF.

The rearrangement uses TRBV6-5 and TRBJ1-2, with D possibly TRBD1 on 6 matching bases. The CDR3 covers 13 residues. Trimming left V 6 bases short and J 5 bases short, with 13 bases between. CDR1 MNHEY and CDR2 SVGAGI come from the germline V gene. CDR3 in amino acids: CASSSGQSYGYTF. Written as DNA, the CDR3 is TGTGCCAGCAGCTCCGGACAGTCGTATGGCTACACCTTC.

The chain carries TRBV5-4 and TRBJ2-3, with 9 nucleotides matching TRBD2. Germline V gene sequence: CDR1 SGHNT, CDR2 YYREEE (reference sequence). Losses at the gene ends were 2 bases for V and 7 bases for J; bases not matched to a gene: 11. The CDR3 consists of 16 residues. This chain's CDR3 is CASSFFGGGGAHTQYF. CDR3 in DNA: TGTGCCAGCAGCTTTTTTGGAGGCGGGGGGGCCCATACGCAGTATTTT.